Shown below are 20 T cell receptor beta chains from a single sample sequenced in a study of glioma-infiltrating T cells. TCR alpha and beta CDR3 regions were amplified from RNA using iRepertoire nested multiplex PCR. TCRdb reanalysed the multiplex PCR reads using MiXCR and keeps one entry per CDR3 protein. The sample has some 160,000 distinct CDR3 sequences; about 47% are singletons. The sample was glioma tissue, nonneoplastic brain tissue, or PBMCs (not recorded which). These receptors came from a human donor with low-grade glioma or glioblastoma, undergoing nonglioma brain surgery, or in good health (not recorded which).

The chain has TRBV28 and TRBJ2-3; 8 nucleotides line up with TRBD2. In germline, CDR1 is MDHEN, CDR2 SYDVKM. This CDR3 contains 17 residues. Trimming took 5 bases from V and 1 from J; bases not matched to a gene: 11. This CDR3 reads CASSKRELAERTDTQYF. CDR3 nucleotide sequence: TGTGCCAGCAGTAAGCGGGAGTTGGCGGAACGCACAGATACGCAGTATTTT. Combining the CDR3 with reference TRBV28 and TRBJ2-3 gives the whole variable domain DVKVTQSSRYLVKRTGEKVFLECVQDMDHENMFWYRQDPGLGLRLIYFSYDVKMKEKGDIPEGYSVSREKKERFSLILESASTNQTSMYLCASSKRELAERTDTQYFGPGTRLTVL.

The chain recombines TRBV3-1 with TRBJ2-5; D gene unclear. Trimming took off 1 base at V and 5 bases at J, with 17 bases between the two ends. The CDR3 consists of 16 residues. The germline CDR1 and CDR2 sequences are LGHDT and YNNKEL (reference sequence). In DNA form, the CDR3 reads TGTGCCAGCAGCCAAGGTGCCCCGACAACGATCGAGACCCAGTACTTC. Residues: CASSQGAPTTIETQYF.

The chain is built from TRBV3-1 and TRBJ1-5; 8 bases line up with TRBD1. V shed 1 base, J shed 5 bases, and the junction held 7 bases outside the gene matches. Germline V gives CDR1 LGHDT, CDR2 YNNKEL (reference sequence). This CDR3 is built from 16 residues. The CDR3 coding sequence is TGTGCCAGCAGCCAAGCCGCCACAGGGGGGTATCAGCCCCAGCATTTT. Protein product: CASSQAATGGYQPQHF. Supplemented by reference TRBV3-1 and TRBJ1-5, the full variable domain reads DTAVSQTPKYLVTQMGNDKSIKCEQNLGHDTMYWYKQDSKKFLKIMFSYNNKELIINETVPNRFSPKSPDKAHLNLHINSLELGDSAVYFCASSQAATGGYQPQHFGDGTRLSIL.

Concerning this clonotype: A much larger clone sits a single nucleotide away, making a read error possible. The chain combines TRBV7-6 with TRBJ1-2, with D unclear. Germline V gives CDR1 SGHVS, CDR2 FNYEAQ. V lost 4 bases and J 4 bases, leaving 16 bases between the germline ends. This CDR3 has 15 amino acids. This CDR3 is CASSSDPFSGYGYTF. The CDR3 DNA reads as TGTGCCAGCAGCTCGGATCCATTTTCGGGCTATGGCTACACCTTC. The variable domain in full, completed from reference TRBV7-6 and TRBJ1-2, reads GAGVSQSPRYKVTKRGQDVALRCDPISGHVSLYWYRQALGQGPEFLTYFNYEAQQDKSGLPNDRFSAERPEGSISTLTIQRTEQRDSAMYRCASSSDPFSGYGYTFGSGTRLTVV.

Of note for this clonotype: It may be a read error: a sequence one base away is much more abundant. The rearrangement uses TRBV20-1 and TRBJ1-6; a weak D match, TRBD1 (6 bases). Germline CDR1 is DFQATT and CDR2 is SNEGSKA (reference sequence). This CDR3 is 17 amino acids long. DNA for the CDR3: TGCAGTTCTAGAGTGAGGGATCAGGGGAGGAACCATTCACCCCTCCACTTT. Translating it yields CSSRVRDQGRNHSPLHF.

The J gene is TRBJ1-1, the V gene TRBV11-2; D uncertain. The V gene lost 3 bases and the J gene lost 1 base, with 12 bases spanning the gap. Germline lookup yields CDR1 SGHAT and CDR2 FQNNGV. This CDR3 is 15 amino acids long. For the CDR3, the DNA is TGTGCCAGCAGCTTCGCCCGGATAGCGAACACTGAAGCTTTCTTT. Translating it yields CASSFARIANTEAFF.

This clonotype was counted between two and nine times. A much larger clone lies a single base off, so this may be a read error. The chain recombines TRBV20-1 with TRBJ2-1; 7 positions match TRBD2. Germline lookup yields CDR1 DFQATT and CDR2 SNEGSKA (reference sequence). The CDR3 sequence is 14 residues long. The CDR3 sequence: CSAQRGRSYNEKFF. In DNA form, the CDR3 reads TGCAGTGCTCAGCGGGGAAGGTCCTACAATGAGAAGTTCTTC.

The chain recombines TRBV7-2 with TRBJ2-1; 11 nucleotides align to TRBD2. Per the germline V gene, CDR1 is SGHTA and CDR2 is FQGNSA. V dropped 5 bases and J dropped 9; count of bases not matched to a gene: 9. This CDR3 has 15 residues. The CDR3 coding sequence is TGTGCCAGCAGCCCCCTGGGGCTAGCGGGGGGTGAGCAGTTCTTC. Amino acid sequence: CASSPLGLAGGEQFF.

In this sample, this clonotype turned up many times. The rearrangement uses TRBV10-2 and TRBJ2-3; 7 nucleotides line up with TRBD2. The CDR3 consists of 14 residues. The ends lost 10 bases at V and 3 bases at J; junction bases unmatched: 10. Per germline, CDR1 WSHSY and CDR2 SAAADI. As DNA, the CDR3 is TGCGCCACCAAACAGGCTAGCGGTACAGATACGCAGTATTTT. It codes for CATKQASGTDTQYF.

V gene TRBV19 combines with J gene TRBJ2-5; no clear D. The ends were cut back, 8 bases at V and 5 bases at J, with 18 bases in the middle. This CDR3 has 14 amino acids. Germline assignment: CDR1 LNHDA and CDR2 SQIVND (reference sequence). In DNA, the CDR3 is TGTGCCAGTTCTCTAGGGTGGGCTCGGGAGACCCAGTACTTC. Protein: CASSLGWARETQYF. The entire variable domain, with the rest obtained from reference TRBV19 and TRBJ2-5, is as follows: DGGITQSPKYLFRKEGQNVTLSCEQNLNHDAMYWYRQDPGQGLRLIYYSQIVNDFQKGDIAEGYSVSREKKESFPLTVTSAQKNPTAFYLCASSLGWARETQYFGPGTRLLVL.

This clonotype has ten or more counts. V usage is TRBV27 and J usage is TRBJ2-7; D gene uncertain. CDR1 MNHEY and CDR2 SMNVEV come from the germline V gene (reference sequence). V was pared by 2 bases and J by 3 bases, with 14 bases between. The CDR3 contains 15 residues. The CDR3 DNA sequence: TGTGCCAGCAGTTTAGGGTCAACGCAGATCTACGAGCAGTACTTC. This encodes CASSLGSTQIYEQYF.

The V gene is TRBV20-1, the J gene TRBJ2-7; 9 positions agree with TRBD1. The CDR3 has 14 residues. The ends lost 6 bases at V and 7 bases at J; junction bases unmatched: 13. Germline V gene sequence: CDR1 DFQATT, CDR2 SNEGSKA (reference sequence). CDR3 DNA sequence: TGCAGTGCAATGCCGGGACAGGGAGAGAGAGAGCAGTACTTC. Encoded protein: CSAMPGQGEREQYF.

The V and J genes are TRBV6-1 and TRBJ2-7, with 9 bases that match TRBD2. Trimming cost V 1 base and J 1 base; bases outside gene matches: 17. The CDR3 covers 20 residues. Germline-derived CDR1 and CDR2 are MNHNS and SASEGT. The CDR3 nucleotides are TGTGCCAGCAGTGAAGAGCGGGGTAGCGGGAGCACCAGCCTATCCTACGAGCAGTACTTC. Protein sequence: CASSEERGSGSTSLSYEQYF.

This chain joins TRBV2 and TRBJ2-7, with D perhaps TRBD2 (5 bases). Germline lookup yields CDR1 SNHLY and CDR2 FYNNEI. The CDR3 runs to 15 residues. Trimming shortened V by 5 bases and J by 5 bases, and 19 bases separated the two germline ends. The CDR3 region is CASSLAPAEGNEQYF. The CDR3 bases are TGTGCCAGCAGTCTAGCTCCGGCGGAAGGAAACGAGCAGTACTTC.

In the case of this clonotype: Just one base apart from a much larger clone, this may be a read error. This chain links TRBV2 with TRBJ1-1; possible D gene TRBD1, 6 bases. V lost 9 bases to trimming and J lost 11 bases, with 16 bases between them. The CDR3 totals 11 residues. The V gene's germline CDR1 is SNHLY and CDR2 FYNNEI. This chain's CDR3 is CARRELGGAFF. CDR3 sequence (DNA): TGTGCCAGGAGAGAATTAGGGGGGGCTTTCTTT.

Concerning this clonotype: This could be a read error, since a much larger clone is one nucleotide away. The V gene is TRBV6-2 or TRBV6-3, the J gene TRBJ2-5, with 14 bases matching TRBD2. This CDR3 has 16 amino acids. V was pared by 7 bases and J by 5 bases, with 9 bases of the junction left unmatched. Germline V gene lookup returns CDR1 MNHEY and CDR2 SVGEGT. CDR3 region: CASIPGLAGVWETQYF. CDR3 in DNA: TGTGCCAGCATCCCGGGACTAGCGGGAGTCTGGGAGACCCAGTACTTC.

About this clonotype itself: Given a much more abundant clone one base away, this may be a read error. This chain joins TRBV19 and TRBJ2-1; D possibly uses TRBD1 or TRBD2 (5 bases each). The CDR3 totals 13 residues. Germline V CDR1 and CDR2: LNHDA, SQIVND (reference sequence). The V and J ends lost 7 bases and 7 bases respectively, with 14 bases between them. DNA for the CDR3: TGTGCCAGTAATATCGCCGGGGCAAATGAGCAGTTCTTC. Its protein is CASNIAGANEQFF.

This clonotype has at least ten counts. The J gene is TRBJ2-7, the V gene TRBV20-1; 7 bases are shared with TRBD2. The CDR3 has 13 residues. CDR1 is DFQATT and CDR2 is SNEGSKA in the germline V gene (reference sequence). V shed 5 bases, J shed 0 bases, and the junction held 4 bases outside the gene matches. The CDR3 reads CSAERELSYEQYF. The CDR3, as DNA: TGCAGTGCTGAGCGGGAACTCTCCTACGAGCAGTACTTC.

A note on this clonotype: This clone may be a read error of a much larger clone one base away. The chain couples TRBV20-1 to TRBJ2-7, with TRBD2 matching over 10 bases. Germline V gene data show CDR1 as DFQATT and CDR2 as SNEGSKA (reference sequence). The CDR3 is 19 residues long. With 6 bases clipped from V and 6 bases from J, the junction kept 26 bases outside the gene matches. The CDR3 region has the DNA TGCAGTGCCGTAGCGTCCCGGCTAGCGGGAGCGAGGGTTGGCCTCGAGCAGTACTTC. Its protein product is CSAVASRLAGARVGLEQYF.

The chain combines TRBV30 with TRBJ2-1; D ambiguous. Per germline, CDR1 GTSNPN and CDR2 SVGIG (reference sequence). The CDR3 sequence is 13 residues long. The germline V and J ends were trimmed by 8 bases and 0 bases, with 11 bases remaining between them. CDR3 bases: TGTGCCCGCGCTCTGAGCTCCTACAATGAGCAGTTCTTC. It codes for CARALSSYNEQFF.